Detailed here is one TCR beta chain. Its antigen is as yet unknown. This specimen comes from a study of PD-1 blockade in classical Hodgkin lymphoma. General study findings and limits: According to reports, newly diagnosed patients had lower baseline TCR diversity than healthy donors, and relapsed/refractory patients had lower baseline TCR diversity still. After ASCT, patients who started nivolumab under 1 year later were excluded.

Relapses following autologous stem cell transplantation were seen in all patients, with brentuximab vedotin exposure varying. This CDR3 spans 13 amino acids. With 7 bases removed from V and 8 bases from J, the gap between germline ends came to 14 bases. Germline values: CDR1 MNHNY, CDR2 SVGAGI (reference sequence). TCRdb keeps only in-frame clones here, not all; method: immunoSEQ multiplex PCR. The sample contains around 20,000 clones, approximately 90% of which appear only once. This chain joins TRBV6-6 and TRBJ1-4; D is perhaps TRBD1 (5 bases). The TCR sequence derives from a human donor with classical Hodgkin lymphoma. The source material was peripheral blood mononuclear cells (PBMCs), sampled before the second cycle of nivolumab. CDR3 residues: CASTGRGGEKLFF. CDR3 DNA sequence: TGTGCCAGCACGGGGCGCGGGGGGGAAAAACTGTTTTTT.